The sequence of this TCR beta chain was determined in a study of T cells in Graves' hyperthyroidism and ophthalmopathy. Study results and limitations: Clonotypes that were expanded in thyroid above 0.001 mostly appeared in blood too.

CDR3 size: 15 residues. V lost 2 bases to trimming and J lost 0 bases, with 9 bases between them. Germline loops: CDR1 ENHRY, CDR2 SYGVKD. Comments on this clonotype: The antigen remains undetermined.

It was RNA transcripts that yielded the amplified TCR beta CDR3 regions. The TCR CDR3 first-round RT-PCR relied on the HTBI primer set. TCRdb called the multiplex PCR reads again in MiXCR, with one record for every CDR3 protein. The table has some 530,000 distinct CDR3 sequences, 20% to 25% seen once; the top ten hold approximately 49%. The rearrangement uses TRBV10-3 and TRBJ2-3; D gene ambiguous. The source material was blood. The clonotype comes from a woman between 65 and 79 years old with Graves' ophthalmopathy. This CDR3 reads CAISEGATSTDTQYF. For the CDR3, the DNA is TGTGCCATCAGTGAGGGCGCCACTAGCACAGATACGCAGTATTTT.